These 7 T cell receptor beta chains share one sample of origin, sequenced in a study of early T cells in non-severe SARS-CoV-2 infection. Each CDR3 protein is one row after TCRdb ran MiXCR on the 5' RACE reads. Counted here are 30,000 to 45,000 distinct CDR3 sequences, around 5% occurring once; the ten biggest clones make up less than 35%. Sequenced sample: whole blood. Receptors originate from an adult who was a healthcare worker with PCR-confirmed SARS-CoV-2 infection or an uninfected control (not recorded which).

Comments on this clonotype: Compared with germline, one end of the junction differs, possibly owing to a read error. The chain couples TRBV18 to TRBJ2-6, with D perhaps TRBD1 (6 bases). This CDR3 region has 18 residues. Per the germline V gene, CDR1 is KGHSH and CDR2 is LQKENI. CDR3 nucleotide sequence: TGTGCCAGCTCCGGGCAGGGGCCCCGCTACTCTGGGGCCAACGTCATGACTTTC. This translates into CASSGQGPRYSGANVMTF.

This clonotype showed up just a few times. The chain joins TRBV5-1 to TRBJ2-2; no clear D. The CDR3 sequence is 12 residues long. V was shortened by 1 base and J by 7 bases, with 5 bases between the two germline ends. Germline V gene lookup returns CDR1 SGHRS and CDR2 YFSETQ. The CDR3 region is CASSLNYGELFF. The CDR3 DNA reads as TGCGCCAGCAGCTTGAATTACGGGGAGCTGTTTTTT. Based on the CDR3 plus reference TRBV5-1 and TRBJ2-2, the full variable domain is KAGVTQTPRYLIKTRGQQVTLSCSPISGHRSVSWYQQTPGQGLQFLFEYFSETQRNKGNFPGRFSGRQFSNSRSEMNVSTLELGDSALYLCASSLNYGELFFGEGSRLTVL.

This clonotype appeared many times. The chain links TRBV6-1 to TRBJ1-6; 8 positions agree with TRBD1. The trim removed 0 bases at V and 9 bases at J, leaving 10 bases unmatched. The length of the CDR3 is 17 residues. Per germline, CDR1 MNHNS and CDR2 SASEGT. CDR3 DNA sequence: TGTGCCAGCAGTGAAGCCGTCACCTCCAGGGGGCGTTCACCCCTCCACTTT. Translated: CASSEAVTSRGRSPLHF.

At least ten counts were recorded for this clonotype. The DNA of the CDR3 is TGTGCCAGCAGCCCTTTTGTGGGGCCGGGTGGTGAGCAGTTCTTC. Protein product: CASSPFVGPGGEQFF. The rearrangement uses TRBV7-3 and TRBJ2-1; a possible D gene is TRBD1 (5 bases). CDR1 is SGHTA, CDR2 FQGTGA, per germline. CDR3 length: 15 amino acids. Deletions cut 5 bases from V and 9 bases from J, with 20 bases between.

This clonotype has more than one count but fewer than ten. V gene TRBV11-2 combines with J gene TRBJ2-1, with 7 nucleotides matching TRBD2. Trimming removed 3 bases from V and 2 bases from J; junction bases left unmatched: 4. This CDR3 spans 15 amino acids. CDR1 and CDR2 (germline): SGHAT, FQNNGV. CDR3 bases: TGTGCCAGCAGCTTCGGGCTAGCGGCCTACAATGAGCAGTTCTTC. It encodes CASSFGLAAYNEQFF.

The V gene is TRBV30, the J gene TRBJ2-7; D uncertain. This CDR3 contains 11 residues. Germline CDR1 and CDR2: GTSNPN and SVGIG (reference sequence). V was pared by 5 bases and J by 4 bases, with 9 bases between. CDR3 in amino acids: CAWGVSYEQYF. CDR3 sequence (DNA): TGTGCCTGGGGAGTATCATACGAGCAGTACTTC.

This clonotype was detected a few times. The chain employs TRBV7-3 and TRBJ2-7; the D gene could be TRBD1 or TRBD2 (5 bases each). The CDR3 is 13 amino acids. V was clipped by 5 bases and J by 2 bases, with 10 bases between them. Germline loops: CDR1 SGHTA, CDR2 FQGTGA. The CDR3 spells CASSRDGAYEQYF. The CDR3 nucleotides read TGTGCCAGCAGCCGGGACGGGGCCTACGAGCAGTACTTC.